The 32 T cell receptor beta chains presented below share a single source sample, sequenced in a study of vaccination effects on CD4 cells after COVID-19. These receptors are not linked to any known antigen. Measured with immunoSEQ multiplex PCR; TCRdb has only the in-frame clones, and not every one. The repertoire consists of tens of thousands of clones, with nearly 80% occurring once and the leading ten covering approximately 6%. Viral peptide pool expansion of antigen-specific CD4+ T cells preceded sequencing in the ViraFEST assay. Subsequent to a culture period of about ten days, CD4+ T cells were isolated. Having tested negative for nucleocapsid antibodies, the vaccine recipients showed no prior SARS-CoV-2 infection. Source: CD4+ T cells from PBMCs cultured with HCoV-OC43 spike peptides, taken before COVID-19 vaccination. Subset indicated: HCoV-OC43 spike overlapping peptide pool stimulation. These receptors all stem from a human donor who received a COVID-19 vaccine.

The genes are TRBV7-3 and TRBJ2-7, with D perhaps matching TRBD2 (5 bases). Germline V gene data show CDR1 as SGHTA and CDR2 as FQGTGA. The CDR3 is 15 residues long. V was pared by 2 bases and J by 0 bases, with 11 bases between. DNA for the CDR3: TGTGCCAGCAGCTTATTTGGGGAGACCTCCTACGAGCAGTACGTC. Its protein is CASSLFGETSYEQYV.

The rearrangement uses TRBV30 and TRBJ1-2; no firm D call. In germline, CDR1 is GTSNPN, CDR2 SVGIG (reference sequence). V dropped 5 bases and J dropped 6 bases, with 10 bases sitting between them. This CDR3 has 11 amino acids. The CDR3 here is CAWFQVDGYTF. CDR3 DNA: TGTGCCTGGTTCCAGGTTGATGGCTACACCTTC.

The rearrangement links TRBV11-1 to TRBJ1-1; D remains ambiguous. In germline, CDR1 is SGHAT, CDR2 FQDESV (reference sequence). The ends were cut back, 1 base at V and 4 bases at J, with 7 bases in the middle. The CDR3 consists of 13 residues. The CDR3 loop reads CASSLERITEAFF. As DNA, the CDR3 is TGTGCCAGCAGCTTAGAGAGGATCACTGAAGCTTTCTTT. Based on the CDR3 plus reference TRBV11-1 and TRBJ1-1, the full variable domain is EAEVAQSPRYKITEKSQAVAFWCDPISGHATLYWYRQILGQGPELLVQFQDESVVDDSQLPKDRFSAERLKGVDSTLKIQPAELGDSAMYLCASSLERITEAFFGQGTRLTVV.

This rearrangement joins TRBV9 to TRBJ1-5; 10 bases line up with TRBD1. V lost 4 bases, J lost 5 bases, and 3 bases stayed unmatched. There are 14 residues in the CDR3. Per the germline V gene, CDR1 is SGDLS and CDR2 is YYNGEE. The CDR3 loop reads CASSIGQGDQPQHF. As DNA, the CDR3 is TGTGCCAGCAGCATCGGACAGGGGGATCAGCCCCAGCATTTT.

The chain has TRBV6-4 and TRBJ1-6; no clear D gene. V was clipped by 6 bases and J by 11 bases, with 14 bases between them. The length of the CDR3 is 13 residues. Germline assignment: CDR1 MRHNA and CDR2 SNTAGT. The CDR3: CASSLLLWPPLHF. The DNA for the CDR3 is TGTGCCAGCAGCCTTTTACTTTGGCCACCCCTCCACTTT.

This chain uses TRBV2 with TRBJ1-2; unclear D gene. Germline lookup yields CDR1 SNHLY and CDR2 FYNNEI. CDR3 size: 13 residues. Between the trimmed V and J ends, which lost 1 base and 8 bases, there was a span of 11 bases. The CDR3 DNA follows: TGTGCCAGCAGTGAAGAGACACCCCACGGCTACACCTTC. Residues: CASSEETPHGYTF.

This clone turned up a few times. This chain joins TRBV19 and TRBJ1-2; tentative D call: TRBD1 (6 bases). V was shortened by 6 bases and J by 4 bases, with 12 bases between the two germline ends. Germline assignment: CDR1 LNHDA and CDR2 SQIVND (reference sequence). The CDR3 contains 13 residues. This chain's CDR3 is CASSSGVRYGYTF. The CDR3 region has the DNA TGTGCCAGTAGCTCAGGGGTTCGCTATGGCTACACCTTC.

The J gene is TRBJ2-1, the V gene TRBV6-2 or TRBV6-3; D uncertain. Germline loops: CDR1 MNHEY, CDR2 SVGEGT. The CDR3 is made up of 12 amino acids. The V end lost 2 bases, the J end lost 10 bases, and 9 bases lay between the germline ends. CDR3 protein: CASSYPTWEQFF. CDR3 coding DNA: TGTGCCAGCAGTTACCCGACATGGGAGCAGTTCTTC.

This chain joins TRBV5-1 and TRBJ1-2; D perhaps matches TRBD1 (6 bases). Trimming left V 3 bases short and J 4 bases short, with 10 bases between. The CDR3 is made up of 13 amino acids. CDR1 is SGHRS, CDR2 YFSETQ, per germline. The CDR3 DNA follows: TGCGCCAGCAGCTCAGGGGACGGCTATGGCTACACCTTC. This sequence encodes CASSSGDGYGYTF.

The chain couples TRBV20-1 to TRBJ2-6; 7 bases are shared with TRBD1. The CDR3 consists of 16 residues. Unmatched junction bases numbered 10, after V lost 3 bases and J lost 5 bases. The germline V gene has CDR1 DFQATT and CDR2 SNEGSKA (reference sequence). The CDR3 sequence: CSASRDRQAWANVLTF. CDR3 bases: TGCAGTGCTAGTAGGGACAGACAAGCCTGGGCCAACGTCCTGACTTTC.

The chain links TRBV4-3 to TRBJ2-1; weak D call: TRBD1 (5 bases). The CDR3 has 12 amino acids. The V end lost 0 bases, the J end lost 12 bases, and 9 bases lay between the germline ends. Germline V CDR1 and CDR2: LGHNA, YSLEER. This chain's CDR3 is CASSQDNRLQFF. In DNA form, the CDR3 reads TGCGCCAGCAGCCAAGACAACAGGCTGCAGTTCTTC.

J is TRBJ2-3 and V is TRBV5-1; the D gene could be TRBD1 or TRBD2 (5 bases each). This CDR3 comprises 15 residues. V was clipped by 0 bases and J by 6 bases, with 14 bases between them. From germline, CDR1 is SGHRS and CDR2 YFSETQ. Here the CDR3 DNA reads TGCGCCAGCAGCTTGGATAGAGGGGCCCCGGATACGCAGTATTTT. Translated, it gives CASSLDRGAPDTQYF.

The V gene is TRBV6-6, the J gene TRBJ2-7, with 8 bases lining up with TRBD1. This CDR3 contains 14 residues. The ends lost 4 bases at V and 6 bases at J; junction bases unmatched: 8. The germline V gene encodes CDR1 MNHNY and CDR2 SVGAGI (reference sequence). The CDR3 DNA reads as TGTGCCAGCAGTTTTAACAGGGGGTGGTCCGAGCAGTACGTC. It specifies CASSFNRGWSEQYV.

This chain connects TRBV7-3 to TRBJ2-1, with D possibly matching TRBD2 (6 bases). This CDR3 is built from 15 residues. V dropped 5 bases and J dropped 8 bases, with 19 bases sitting between them. Germline CDR1 SGHTA, CDR2 FQGTGA. CDR3 amino acids: CASSPRGREVDEQFF. The CDR3 DNA is TGTGCCAGCAGCCCCCGGGGCAGGGAGGTGGATGAGCAGTTCTTC.

CDR3 region: CASSERGTDTQYF. CDR3 in DNA: TGTGCCAGCAGCGAGCGGGGGACAGATACGCAGTATTTT. The rearrangement uses TRBV7-9 and TRBJ2-3; TRBD2 agrees at 8 bases. With V trimmed by 5 bases and J by 3 bases, 1 base remained unmatched. The CDR3 is 13 amino acids. In germline, CDR1 is SEHNR, CDR2 FQNEAQ (reference sequence).

This clone was detected a few times. V gene TRBV11-2 combines with J gene TRBJ1-2, with no clear D. V lost 7 bases to trimming and J lost 0 bases, with 6 bases between them. The V gene's germline CDR1 is SGHAT and CDR2 FQNNGV. The CDR3 extends over 12 amino acids. CDR3 nucleotides: TGTGCCAGCACCGCCTCTAACTATGGCTACACCTTC. This gives the protein CASTASNYGYTF.

The rearrangement links TRBV5-1 to TRBJ1-1, with TRBD1 as a possible D gene (6 bases). The germline V gene has CDR1 SGHRS and CDR2 YFSETQ. The V and J ends lost 3 bases and 10 bases respectively, with 19 bases between them. The CDR3 is 14 amino acids. CDR3 residues: CASSSWTVNSAAFF. In DNA, the CDR3 is TGCGCCAGCAGCTCCTGGACAGTCAATTCCGCAGCTTTCTTT. The whole variable domain, filled in from reference TRBV5-1 and TRBJ1-1, reads KAGVTQTPRYLIKTRGQQVTLSCSPISGHRSVSWYQQTPGQGLQFLFEYFSETQRNKGNFPGRFSGRQFSNSRSEMNVSTLELGDSALYLCASSSWTVNSAAFFGQGTRLTVV.

The V call is TRBV2, the J call TRBJ2-2, with D unresolved. Trimming cost V 7 bases and J 5 bases, with 14 bases left between them. The CDR3 totals 14 residues. Looked up from germline, CDR1 is SNHLY and CDR2 is FYNNEI. CDR3 region: CASTNARWTGELFF. DNA of the CDR3: TGTGCCAGCACTAACGCCAGGTGGACCGGGGAGCTGTTTTTT.

This clone was seen just once. The CDR3 bases are TGTGCCAGTAGGACTAGCGGGGGGGCGGGAGAGACCCAGTACTTC. Its protein product is CASRTSGGAGETQYF. The chain is built from TRBV19 and TRBJ2-5; 14 bases match TRBD2. The CDR3 spans 15 residues. CDR1 and CDR2 from the germline V gene are LNHDA and SQIVND (reference sequence). Trimming removed 6 bases from V and 4 bases from J; junction bases left unmatched: 4.

This sequence joins TRBV18 and TRBJ1-1; a possible D gene is TRBD1 (5 bases). This CDR3 region has 14 residues. Trimming pared 2 bases from V and 3 bases from J, leaving 10 bases between. Looked up from germline, CDR1 is KGHSH and CDR2 is LQKENI. The CDR3 coding sequence is TGTGCCAGCTCACCAGGCGGGGGTTACACTGAAGCTTTCTTT. Translation gives CASSPGGGYTEAFF.

The CDR3 DNA follows: TGTGCCAGCAGCAGAGGGACTAGCTTTTTAAGTTATGGCTACACCTTC. This translates into CASSRGTSFLSYGYTF. This rearrangement joins TRBV3-1 (or the pseudogene TRBV3-2) to TRBJ1-2, with a tentative D call TRBD1 (5 bases). V was shortened by 5 bases and J by 5 bases, with 21 bases between the two germline ends. Per germline, CDR1 LGHDT and CDR2 YNNKEL (reference sequence). The CDR3 is made up of 16 amino acids.

The rearrangement uses TRBV15 and TRBJ1-5, with D perhaps matching TRBD1 (6 bases). V shed 0 bases and J shed 5 bases, with 11 bases lying between them. Germline V gene data show CDR1 as LNHNV and CDR2 as YYDKDF (reference sequence). The CDR3 runs 15 residues. The CDR3 DNA is TGTGCCACCAGCAGAGACCGGACAGCCCATCAGCCCCAGCATTTT. Its translation: CATSRDRTAHQPQHF.

V and J are TRBV19 and TRBJ1-2; D possibly corresponds to TRBD1 (5 bases). Germline V gene data show CDR1 as LNHDA and CDR2 as SQIVND (reference sequence). The germline V and J ends were trimmed by 7 bases and 2 bases, with 20 bases remaining between them. The CDR3 totals 16 residues. The CDR3 here is CASNGLGLGRNYGYTF. The CDR3 DNA is TGTGCCAGTAACGGCCTGGGATTGGGACGAAACTATGGCTACACCTTC.

This clone came up once. The chain carries TRBV5-1 and TRBJ1-4; D is uncertain. The V gene's germline CDR1 is SGHRS and CDR2 YFSETQ. Trimming took off 2 bases at V and 0 bases at J, with 8 bases between the two ends. This CDR3 is built from 15 residues. This CDR3 reads CASSLNFATNEKLFF. DNA of the CDR3: TGCGCCAGCAGCTTAAACTTTGCAACTAATGAAAAACTGTTTTTT.

The CDR3 spells CASSEQGGQHF. The CDR3 bases are TGTGCCAGCAGTGAACAGGGAGGCCAGCATTTT. The chain joins TRBV2 to TRBJ1-5; D is perhaps TRBD1 (5 bases). The V and J ends lost 2 bases and 12 bases respectively, with 8 bases between them. This CDR3 has 11 residues. CDR1 SNHLY and CDR2 FYNNEI come from the germline V gene.

V gene TRBV7-9 combines with J gene TRBJ1-2; D not resolved. V lost 5 bases and J lost 5, with 18 bases in between. CDR1 SEHNR and CDR2 FQNEAQ come from the germline V gene (reference sequence). The CDR3 has 15 residues. In DNA, the CDR3 is TGTGCCAGCAGCCCACCTCGGGAGACAAAGTATGGCTACACCTTC. Protein product: CASSPPRETKYGYTF.

This clone was counted a few times. The V and J genes are TRBV7-2 and TRBJ2-5; 9 nucleotides agree with TRBD2. The CDR3 is 15 amino acids. Germline-derived CDR1 and CDR2 are SGHTA and FQGNSA. With V trimmed by 8 bases and J by 5 bases, 12 bases remained unmatched. The CDR3 is CASRTGGGARETQYF. CDR3 DNA sequence: TGTGCCAGCCGAACTGGCGGGGGGGCCCGGGAGACCCAGTACTTC.

This clone was observed a few times. This CDR3 is CASKQGSNTGELFF. In DNA, the CDR3 is TGTGCCAGTAAACAGGGAAGCAACACCGGGGAGCTGTTTTTT. V is TRBV19 and J is TRBJ2-2, with a tentative D call TRBD1 (6 bases). CDR1 and CDR2 (germline): LNHDA, SQIVND (reference sequence). Trimming took off 7 bases at V and 2 bases at J, with 11 bases between the two ends. This CDR3 comprises 14 residues. Full variable domain (outside the CDR3, taken from reference TRBV19 and TRBJ2-2): DGGITQSPKYLFRKEGQNVTLSCEQNLNHDAMYWYRQDPGQGLRLIYYSQIVNDFQKGDIAEGYSVSREKKESFPLTVTSAQKNPTAFYLCASKQGSNTGELFFGEGSRLTVL.

This chain links TRBV28 with TRBJ1-2; D unclear. V lost 6 bases and J 3 bases, leaving 11 bases between the germline ends. The CDR3 loop spans 13 amino acids. Germline V gene lookup returns CDR1 MDHEN and CDR2 SYDVKM. The CDR3 nucleotides are TGTGCCAGCAGCCCCTCCGGTGACTATGGCTACACCTTC. It encodes CASSPSGDYGYTF.

V gene TRBV6-5 combines with J gene TRBJ2-1; 9 bases agree with TRBD1. V was clipped by 5 bases and J by 5 bases; unmatched bases: 7. CDR1 MNHEY and CDR2 SVGAGI come from the germline V gene. The CDR3 is 15 residues long. The DNA for the CDR3 is TGTGCCAGCAGTCCCGACAGGGGGGCTAACAATGAGCAGTTCTTC. Encoded protein: CASSPDRGANNEQFF.

The V and J genes are TRBV11-2 and TRBJ1-6, with TRBD1 as a possible D gene (6 bases). Germline V gene lookup returns CDR1 SGHAT and CDR2 FQNNGV. V was cut by 5 bases and J by 12 bases, with 14 bases left in between. The CDR3 has 13 amino acids. In DNA, the CDR3 is TGTGCCAGCAGCACAGGACAGCAAAGACCCCTCCACTTT. This gives the protein CASSTGQQRPLHF.

V gene TRBV4-2 combines with J gene TRBJ2-2, with 15 bases matching TRBD2. After removal of 6 bases from V and 5 bases from J, the junction contained 4 bases not matched to a gene. CDR1 is LGHNA, CDR2 YNFKEQ, per germline. CDR3 length: 16 residues. CDR3 loop: CASRGLAGGETGELFF. The CDR3 DNA sequence: TGTGCCAGCAGGGGACTAGCGGGGGGAGAAACCGGGGAGCTGTTTTTT.